This is a list of T cell receptor beta chains from one sample in a study of radiotherapy plus CTLA-4 blockade in lung cancer. Profiled with immunoSEQ multiplex PCR; TCRdb holds only in-frame clones, not every one. The sample lists around 45,000 clones; less than 75% were seen once. Sample: peripheral blood, taken from a patient treated with radiotherapy plus ipilimumab. The receptors derive from a human donor with non-small cell lung cancer who had a partial response to radiotherapy plus ipilimumab. CDR3s leave out the opening cysteine and the closing phenylalanine or tryptophan. A D gene is named only where the DNA matches it firmly.

J gene	D gene	V gene	CDR3 protein
TRBJ2-7	.	TRBV27	ASSFSGSSYEQY
TRBJ1-5	.	TRBV7-2	ASSYRDTYQPQH
TRBJ2-1	.	TRBV9	ASSVEGVGQRNEQF
TRBJ2-1	.	TRBV29-1	SAGAPLFYNEQF
TRBJ2-7	TRBD1	TRBV11-2	ASSWTGIGFEQY
TRBJ1-1	.	TRBV19	ASSISFNTEAF
TRBJ2-7	.	TRBV11-2	ASSLLPSYEQY
TRBJ1-3	TRBD1	TRBV2	ASSRTGAGNTIY
TRBJ2-3	.	TRBV29-1	SVALGTDTQY
TRBJ1-3	.	TRBV6-5	ASSEGGGNTIY
TRBJ2-5	.	TRBV7-8	ASSSAVTRETQY
TRBJ2-3	TRBD2	TRBV7-3	ASSSVAGGATDTQY
TRBJ2-5	TRBD1	TRBV7-3	ASSPGQQETQY
TRBJ1-6	.	TRBV5-5	ASSPGAPNSPLH
TRBJ2-1	TRBD2	TRBV9	ASSVSGSGNNEQF
TRBJ1-2	.	TRBV7-9	ASSRTQGHGGYT
TRBJ2-7	.	TRBV6-1	ASSTRNEQY
TRBJ1-4	.	TRBV30	AWRSGGIDEKLF
TRBJ2-5	TRBD2	TRBV7-3	ASRPPSGRNETQY
TRBJ2-1	TRBD2	TRBV7-6	ASSLTSGGLNNEQF
TRBJ2-1	.	TRBV7-3	ASSSTTGVDEQF
TRBJ2-7	.	TRBV12-5	ASGRGTYEQY
TRBJ1-4	TRBD1	TRBV19	ASSPAGGTNEKLF
TRBJ1-2	.	TRBV5-6	ASSLELYGYT
TRBJ2-7	.	TRBV29-1	SVEDLSGQY
TRBJ2-4	.	TRBV5-6	ASSLRTENFLAKNIQY
TRBJ2-1	.	TRBV7-9	ASSDFRVEQF
TRBJ2-2	TRBD2	TRBV7-4	ASSLTTSRYTGELF
TRBJ2-5	TRBD1	TRBV6-1	ASTTTGKETQY
TRBJ1-4	TRBD1	TRBV6-5	ASSAGTGLEKLF
TRBJ2-2	.	TRBV5-5	ASSQLETTGELF
TRBJ1-1	TRBD1	TRBV2	ASSEARAGGITEAF
TRBJ2-5	.	TRBV5-5	ASSLLSDQETQY
TRBJ1-2	TRBD1	TRBV18	ATTKGAGYGYT
TRBJ1-5	.	TRBV6-5	ASSYYQGNQPQH
TRBJ1-2	.	TRBV30	AWRILYGYT
TRBJ1-2	.	TRBV12-5	ASGLTADSGYT
TRBJ1-2	.	TRBV30	AWSVSGRGTLFNYGYT
TRBJ1-1	TRBD1	TRBV30	AWMGRGWANTEAF
TRBJ2-2	TRBD2	TRBV7-2	ASSSLPGGVTGELF
TRBJ1-3	.	TRBV5-1	ASSLDRHSGNTIY
TRBJ1-1	.	TRBV7-8	ASSLLWGREQT
TRBJ1-1	.	TRBV30	ASHRVLEAF
TRBJ1-4	.	TRBV2	AVRQLDNEKLF
TRBJ2-1	.	TRBV10-2	ASSSDNSYNEQF
TRBJ1-2	.	TRBV27	ASSFPGNYGYT